The entry below describes one TCR beta chain. The antigen is undetermined. The ends were cut back, 0 bases at V and 0 bases at J, with 9 bases in the middle. This CDR3 is built from 15 residues. Germline CDR1 SGHRS, CDR2 YFSETQ. Noted treatment: oral pan-JAK inhibitor, 5-10 mg twice daily. This sample stems from a study of CD8+ T cells in alopecia areata. cDNA prepared by RNA extraction and subsequent reverse transcription served as the template for sequencing. Sequenced by immunoSEQ multiplex PCR; TCRdb stores in-frame clones only, minus some. This sample has fewer than 250,000 clones, with more than 30% found just once. Study conclusions and caveats: Throughout tofacitinib, many expanded lesional clones continued to persist in scalp and blood. Patients shared TCRs less clearly than mice did, possibly for HLA-related reasons.

The TCR sequence derives from a human donor with alopecia areata. This specimen was CD4+ T cells sorted from blood, taken at roughly week 30, from a patient treated with tofacitinib. The chain uses TRBV5-1 and TRBJ1-2; D is unclear. Here the CDR3 DNA reads TGCGCCAGCAGCTTGGCTTCAGCAGCTAACTATGGCTACACCTTC. Translation: CASSLASAANYGYTF.